This T cell receptor (beta chain) was identified in a study of blood T cell repertoires in COVID-19. Study-level background: Sites in the United States, Italy and Spain provided acute and convalescent COVID-19 samples. Sources were T cells, B-cell-depleted T cells, or PBMCs; the material itself was cDNA or gDNA.

Profiling relied on immunoSEQ multiplex PCR, and the TCRdb table lists in-frame clones only, not all of them. Of 140,000 to 150,000 clones in the sample, under 90% were seen once. This clone was seen only once. V was clipped by 4 bases and J by 5 bases; unmatched bases: 7. The CDR3 totals 14 residues. Looked up from germline, CDR1 is SGHRS and CDR2 is YFSETQ. This chain joins TRBV5-1 and TRBJ1-1, with 8 bases matching TRBD1. The source of this sequence is a man between 70 and 80 years old who had recovered from COVID-19. The sample taken for sequencing was peripheral blood. DNA of the CDR3: TGCGCCAGCAGCGCAGGGGGCGCTTCTACTGAAGCTTTCTTT. It yields the protein CASSAGGASTEAFF.